Sequencing of this TCR beta chain was carried out in a study of blood T cells in healthy people across ages (dated by TCRdb to between 2015 and 2017). Notes on the research overall: In model experiments, template switching captured about one uniquely barcoded TCR beta cDNA molecule for every two T cells. To track age-related changes in TCR beta repertoire diversity, the study relied on deep sequencing normalized with unique cDNA molecular identifiers. The donors were divided into four age groups: young (average around 15 years), middle-aged (about 40), aged (under 70) and long-lived (approximately 74). Using the same blood draw, the study looked at two additional independent replicas of 1 million unique cDNA reads for two donors, one aged 18 to 30 and the other aged 80 or older. Overall study outcomes, separate from this receptor: As age increased, observed TCR beta diversity per million T cells dropped in a roughly linear way, and a significant reduction was already evident by age around 41. Estimates of total diversity from one million sequenced T cells were regarded as lower bounds and underestimates. Since profiling was done on bulk unsorted PBMCs, naive and antigen-experienced compartments could not be conclusively compared. There was a strong correlation between observed TCR beta diversity and the percentage of naive T cells measured by flow cytometry. The CMV infection status of donors was not known, potentially confounding age-related changes in expanded clonotypes. Compared with the aged group, the long-lived group had more naive CD4+ T cells, fewer expanded clones and increased TCR diversity, suggesting age selection.

The 39 donors, aged about 6 to 95 years, were systemically healthy Caucasian individuals from Russia. Around 10 milliliters of peripheral blood were drawn from each donor into EDTA-treated Vacutainer tubes. PBMCs were isolated by Ficoll-Paque density-gradient centrifugation, with at least 6 million obtained per sample. Total RNA was extracted from PBMCs with Trizol reagent, with at least 5 micrograms obtained per sample. For every donor, flow cytometry on a PBMC aliquot measured the percentage of naive CD45RAhigh/CD27high T cells. For CDR1 and CDR2, the germline V gene (reference sequence) lists DFQATT and SNEGSKA. The CDR3 runs 12 residues from the cysteine to the phenylalanine. Only the CDR3 region is kept as DNA, spanning 36 bases read in frame from base 1. Cut back by 4 bases and 5 bases, the V and J ends lie 12 bases apart. A remark on this clonotype: Its antigen is unknown. Base-call qualities are not available, and no considerably larger clone is one nucleotide away.

Library method: 5' RACE. Instrument on record: Illumina HiSeq 2500. A second roughly 7 to 11 cycle PCR used a sample-barcoded 5' primer and a J-beta primer mix. A unique molecular identifier was introduced onto each TCR beta cDNA molecule by a template-switch 5' adaptor carrying 12 random nucleotides. At least 3 million CDR3-containing paired-end reads were obtained from each sample. First-strand cDNA synthesis was performed from all RNA using the Mint cDNA synthesis kit, with priming by a TRBC-specific oligonucleotide. All cDNA was treated with uracil-DNA glycosylase and then went through a first 18-cycle PCR with the universal primers M1SS and BC2_uni_R. The authors' analysis ran thus. For normalization, 1 million high-quality reads, each with a distinct molecular identifier, were randomly selected from each sample. Instead of being binned into consensus sequences, reads with shared molecular identifiers were discarded. MiTCR, run with a Q25 quality threshold and the strictest error-elimination algorithm, handled CDR3 identification, clonotype clustering and error correction. Lower-bound total TCR beta diversity was estimated with a nonparametric unseen species model using Euler transformation. Using fastp trimming at Q25 and MiXCR clonotype assembly, TCRdb reanalyzed the public sequencing data and kept in-frame beta chains. Every entry covers one CDR3 protein and lists the most common genes and DNA from its rows. The V and J calls shown here were made by TCRdb, not taken from the authors' results. For this sample the table gives fewer than 1,200,000 distinct CDR3 sequences, of which less than 25% were detected only once. The ten largest make up 0.75% of the sample.

The same specimen was also included in a second study, on T cells of mothers and their children. That second publication adds: Donors were nine systemically healthy Caucasian individuals: three mothers and their six children. cDNA synthesis consumed the entire amount of extracted RNA, loaded at approximately 1.6 ug RNA in each 15 ul reaction. In the second PCR, the M1S primer introduced both the sample barcodes and 2-4 random nucleotides. Over 9.5 million TCR beta CDR3 reads came from each mother, compared with around 3 million reads from each child. Thymic selection similarly shapes TCR recombination output in related and unrelated pairs, with minor effect from inherited differences. Normalized repertoire overlap was always found to be slightly, but never significantly, higher in related mother-child pairs than in unrelated mother-child pairs. No persistent microchimeric T cell clones were found, with a detection sensitivity of 75 to 100 clones per million clonotypes. The study used deep NGS to compare TCR beta repertoires of mothers and children, seeking features distinguishing related mother-child pairs from unrelated individuals. Mothers averaged about 37 +/- 4 years of age and children averaged around 10 +/- 4 years. After adapter ligation with NEBNext reagents, the libraries were sequenced on Illumina HiSeq 2000 with 100+100 nt paired-end reads. Mother and child libraries were prepared a month apart and sequenced in separate runs to prevent cross-contamination. Between roughly 450,000 and 2,000,000 distinct TCR beta clonotypes were identified per donor. Naive TCR beta clonotypes were estimated from low-frequency clonotypes matched to each donor's FACS-determined naive share, without sorting.

Sample: blood. The receptor's source is a girl aged 2 to 10 in good health. The V and J segments used are TRBV20-1 and TRBJ2-7; the D gene cannot be resolved reliably. The nucleotide sequence is TGCAGTGCTAATTACCCTATCGACGAGCAGTACTTC. Protein translation: CSANYPIDEQYF.